Below are 27 T cell receptor beta chains sequenced from a single sample in a study of cytomegalovirus exposure and HLA in healthy donors. A multiplex PCR was run with 60 Vbeta primers and 13 Jbeta primers. Assay: immunoSEQ multiplex PCR; the TCRdb copy retains only in-frame clones and omits some. The data show 150,000 or so clones, 75% to 80% seen once. Sequencing used PBMCs. Receptor source: a female donor in good health and CMV-seronegative.

The chain couples TRBV5-4 to TRBJ1-6; D perhaps matches TRBD1 (6 bases). Trimming stripped 1 base from V and 5 bases from J, with 10 bases between. Germline V gene data show CDR1 as SGHNT and CDR2 as YYREEE (reference sequence). There are 15 residues in the CDR3. Here the CDR3 reads CASSLKQGDNSPLHF. Written as DNA, the CDR3 is TGTGCCAGCAGCTTGAAACAGGGTGATAATTCACCCCTCCACTTT.

The chain joins TRBV5-1 to TRBJ1-1; 8 bases line up with TRBD1. Trimming took 4 bases from V and 5 from J; bases not matched to a gene: 10. Per germline, CDR1 SGHRS and CDR2 YFSETQ. This CDR3 contains 15 residues. CDR3 bases: TGCGCCAGCAGCCAAGGGGGCAGGGGGCGGACTGAAGCTTTCTTT. The encoded protein is CASSQGGRGRTEAFF.

The V call is TRBV19, the J call TRBJ2-2; 9 positions match TRBD2. This CDR3 has 16 amino acids. V shed 5 bases and J 6 bases; nucleotides not matched to a gene: 10. Germline V lookup: CDR1 LNHDA, CDR2 SQIVND (reference sequence). The CDR3 loop is CASSERLAGAPGELFF. For the CDR3, the DNA is TGTGCCAGTAGTGAAAGATTAGCGGGAGCCCCCGGGGAGCTGTTTTTT.

The V call is TRBV27, the J call TRBJ2-6; 7 nucleotides agree with TRBD1. The CDR3 has 18 amino acids. V shed 3 bases and J 1 base; nucleotides not matched to a gene: 9. Germline V lookup: CDR1 MNHEY, CDR2 SMNVEV (reference sequence). CDR3: CASSFIRTGKSGANVLTF. CDR3 DNA: TGTGCCAGCAGTTTCATAAGGACAGGCAAGTCTGGGGCCAACGTCCTGACTTTC.

This clone was recorded only once. This chain uses TRBV7-3 with TRBJ2-1; TRBD1 is a possible D gene (5 bases). The CDR3 covers 14 residues. Per germline, CDR1 SGHTA and CDR2 FQGTGA. V shed 1 base and J shed 6 bases, with 10 bases lying between them. CDR3 protein: CASSLSLGLNEQFF. The CDR3 DNA reads as TGTGCCAGCAGCTTAAGCCTGGGGCTCAATGAGCAGTTCTTC.

This clone was seen just once. The V gene is TRBV5-1, the J gene TRBJ1-5, with 10 bases matching TRBD1. Trimming removed 4 bases from V and 0 bases from J; junction bases left unmatched: 10. The CDR3 contains 18 residues. Germline loops: CDR1 SGHRS, CDR2 YFSETQ. Here the CDR3 reads CASSDWDRGIDSNQPQHF. The CDR3, as DNA: TGCGCCAGCAGCGATTGGGACAGGGGAATCGATAGCAATCAGCCCCAGCATTTT.

There are a few counts of this clone. This chain joins TRBV4-2 and TRBJ1-1; 9 nucleotides line up with TRBD1. With 4 bases clipped from V and 4 bases from J, the junction kept 7 bases outside the gene matches. Germline V gene data show CDR1 as LGHNA and CDR2 as YNFKEQ. CDR3 length equals 15 residues. DNA of the CDR3: TGTGCCAGCAGCCGGGAACAGGGGGCGGCCACTGAAGCTTTCTTT. The encoded protein is CASSREQGAATEAFF.

The genes are TRBV6-1 and TRBJ1-2; TRBD1 is a possible D gene (6 bases). The CDR3 runs 13 residues. From germline, CDR1 is MNHNS and CDR2 SASEGT. Trimming pared 3 bases from V and 8 bases from J, leaving 13 bases between. CDR3 loop: CASSDGRGRGYTF. The CDR3, as DNA: TGTGCCAGCAGTGATGGGCGGGGGCGAGGCTACACCTTC.

The chain has TRBV7-2 and TRBJ1-3; D ambiguous. The germline V gene encodes CDR1 SGHTA and CDR2 FQGNSA. The CDR3 length is 14 residues. The germline V and J ends were trimmed by 2 bases and 0 bases, with 5 bases remaining between them. For the CDR3, the DNA is TGTGCCAGCAGCTTATTTTACTCTGGAAACACCATATATTTT. Protein: CASSLFYSGNTIYF.

This clone turned up a few times. V and J are TRBV19 and TRBJ1-4; no reliable D call. The CDR3 runs to 13 residues. The germline V gene encodes CDR1 LNHDA and CDR2 SQIVND (reference sequence). Trimming removed 3 bases at V and 7 bases at J, with 9 bases between. The CDR3 DNA reads TGTGCCAGTAGTATTGGGCTCGGTGAAAAACTGTTTTTT. Translated, it gives CASSIGLGEKLFF. Complete variable domain (other parts from reference TRBV19 and TRBJ1-4): DGGITQSPKYLFRKEGQNVTLSCEQNLNHDAMYWYRQDPGQGLRLIYYSQIVNDFQKGDIAEGYSVSREKKESFPLTVTSAQKNPTAFYLCASSIGLGEKLFFGSGTQLSVL.

This clone has only a few counts. This chain links TRBV27 with TRBJ2-7; 9 positions match TRBD1. V shed 3 bases and J 1 base; nucleotides not matched to a gene: 7. The CDR3 covers 16 residues. The germline V gene has CDR1 MNHEY and CDR2 SMNVEV (reference sequence). The CDR3 is CASSLGQGVVSYEQYF. The DNA for the CDR3 is TGTGCCAGCAGTTTGGGACAGGGAGTAGTGTCCTACGAGCAGTACTTC.

This rearrangement joins TRBV19 to TRBJ2-7, with D uncertain. The ends were cut back, 0 bases at V and 0 bases at J, with 6 bases in the middle. This CDR3 has 14 residues. Germline-derived CDR1 and CDR2 are LNHDA and SQIVND (reference sequence). Here the CDR3 reads CASSIDLYSYEQYF. The CDR3 bases are TGTGCCAGTAGTATAGATCTATACTCCTACGAGCAGTACTTC.

The rearrangement joins TRBV7-3 to TRBJ2-3; the D gene is possibly TRBD2 (6 bases). Germline CDR1 reads SGHTA; CDR2 reads FQGTGA. Trimming left V 0 bases short and J 2 bases short, with 9 bases between. The CDR3 has 15 amino acids. CDR3 region: CASSLTGLHTDTQYF. As DNA, the CDR3 is TGTGCCAGCAGCTTAACGGGACTGCACACAGATACGCAGTATTTT.

The chain recombines TRBV7-8 with TRBJ2-7; 8 nucleotides align to TRBD2. The V gene's germline CDR1 is SGHVS and CDR2 FQNEAQ. CDR3 size: 14 residues. The V gene end was trimmed by 2 bases and the J gene end by 2 bases; junction bases not matched to a gene: 2. This chain's CDR3 is CASSLREGTYEQYF. The CDR3 nucleotides read TGTGCCAGCAGCTTACGGGAGGGGACCTACGAGCAGTACTTC.

The CDR3 bases are TGTGCCAGCCCCGGGCTAGCGGGGCCTCAGAGCTCCTACAATGAGCAGTTCTTC. Residues: CASPGLAGPQSSYNEQFF. The V call is TRBV16, the J call TRBJ2-1; 9 bases map to TRBD2. The V gene end was trimmed by 8 bases and the J gene end by 0 bases; junction bases not matched to a gene: 14. This CDR3 contains 18 residues. Looked up from germline, CDR1 is KGHSY and CDR2 is FQNENV.

The chain combines TRBV28 with TRBJ1-1, with 9 bases identical to TRBD1. The ends lost 2 bases at V and 0 bases at J; junction bases unmatched: 4. The CDR3 is made up of 16 amino acids. Germline values: CDR1 MDHEN, CDR2 SYDVKM. Here the CDR3 DNA reads TGTGCCAGCAGTTTAATCGGGACAGGGATGAACACTGAAGCTTTCTTT. Translation gives CASSLIGTGMNTEAFF.

This chain links TRBV2 with TRBJ2-3, with TRBD2 matching over 10 bases. This CDR3 comprises 15 residues. CDR1 is SNHLY and CDR2 is FYNNEI in the germline V gene. The J segment lost 6 bases and the V segment lost 3 bases, leaving 6 bases of the junction unmatched. CDR3 sequence (DNA): TGTGCCAGCAGTGAGTCTAGCGGGAGTAGGGATACGCAGTATTTT. This codes for CASSESSGSRDTQYF.

The V gene is TRBV5-4, the J gene TRBJ1-3; 8 bases agree with TRBD1. Trimming at V came to 4 bases and at J to 5 bases, leaving 5 bases not matched to a gene. The CDR3 runs to 14 residues. Germline assignment: CDR1 SGHNT and CDR2 YYREEE (reference sequence). The CDR3 DNA is TGTGCCAGCAGCCCAGGACAGGGCAGAAACACCATATATTTT. Its translation: CASSPGQGRNTIYF.

The V call is TRBV6-6, the J call TRBJ1-6; D remains ambiguous. The CDR3 length is 16 residues. Between the trimmed V and J ends, which lost 0 bases and 4 bases, there was a span of 10 bases. Germline values: CDR1 MNHNY, CDR2 SVGAGI (reference sequence). The CDR3 spells CASSYSGQAYNSPLHF. In DNA, the CDR3 is TGTGCCAGCAGTTACTCGGGCCAGGCGTATAATTCACCCCTCCACTTT.

This clone turned up a few times. One end of the junction varies from germline; a read error may be responsible. The rearrangement links TRBV7-9 to TRBJ1-2; D is ambiguous. Germline values: CDR1 SEHNR, CDR2 FQNEAQ (reference sequence). The CDR3 is made up of 12 amino acids. The CDR3, as DNA: TGTTCCAGCAGCCAGGCCCTCTATGGCTACACCTTC. Residues: CSSSQALYGYTF.

The chain combines TRBV6-5 with TRBJ1-1, with 8 bases lining up with TRBD1. V was clipped by 4 bases and J by 4 bases; unmatched bases: 11. Germline V gene lookup returns CDR1 MNHEY and CDR2 SVGAGI. The CDR3 contains 16 residues. CDR3 DNA: TGTGCCAGCAGTTTCGCCCCCCACACAGGGGGCACTGAAGCTTTCTTT. Residues: CASSFAPHTGGTEAFF.

This clone was detected only a few times. This chain connects TRBV19 to TRBJ1-1, with 9 bases fitting TRBD1. CDR1 is LNHDA, CDR2 SQIVND, per germline (reference sequence). The CDR3 consists of 13 residues. The trim removed 8 bases at V and 5 bases at J, leaving 6 bases unmatched. The CDR3 is CASSDRGNTEAFF. In DNA, the CDR3 is TGTGCCAGTTCGGACAGGGGTAATACTGAAGCTTTCTTT.

The sample holds a few counts of this clone. This rearrangement joins TRBV7-6 to TRBJ1-5; no reliable D call. Germline V CDR1 and CDR2: SGHVS, FNYEAQ. V dropped 1 base and J dropped 3 bases, with 7 bases sitting between them. The CDR3 is made up of 14 amino acids. The CDR3: CASSLDRYNQPQHF. The CDR3 DNA reads TGTGCCAGCAGCTTAGACAGATACAATCAGCCCCAGCATTTT.

The chain joins TRBV6-1 to TRBJ2-5; 12 bases are a match to TRBD2. The J call may be faulty, since TRBJ2-7 better matches the DNA end. CDR3 length equals 17 residues. CDR1 and CDR2 (germline): MNHNS, SASEGT. CDR3: CASSALAGGPPSYEQYF. The DNA for the CDR3 is TGTGCCAGCAGTGCTCTAGCGGGAGGGCCCCCCTCCTACGAGCAGTACTTC.

A word on this clone: Other DNA sequences in this specimen translate into the identical CDR3. The V and J genes are TRBV13 and TRBJ2-7; TRBD1 matches 11 bases. V trimming: 3 bases; J trimming: 5 bases; junction bases outside the gene matches: 3. In germline, CDR1 is PRHDT, CDR2 FYEKMQ (reference sequence). The CDR3 is 14 residues long. The CDR3 nucleotides read TGTGCCAGCAGCTTGGGACAGGGGGTCAACGAGCAGTACTTC. This encodes CASSLGQGVNEQYF.

The genes are TRBV19 and TRBJ1-2, with 8 bases that match TRBD1. This CDR3 contains 15 residues. V was pared by 1 base and J by 4 bases, with 5 bases of the junction left unmatched. Germline CDR1 is LNHDA and CDR2 is SQIVND (reference sequence). Here the CDR3 DNA reads TGTGCCAGTAGTATAGGGCCAGGGGGCGTCTATGGCTACACCTTC. It translates to CASSIGPGGVYGYTF.

The V call is TRBV7-8, the J call TRBJ1-6; TRBD1 aligns across 7 bases. V was pared by 1 base and J by 0 bases, with 9 bases of the junction left unmatched. The CDR3 consists of 19 residues. Germline V gives CDR1 SGHVS, CDR2 FQNEAQ. The CDR3 here is CASSLVPPTGSSYNSPLHF. The CDR3, as DNA: TGTGCCAGCAGCTTAGTCCCGCCGACAGGGAGCTCCTATAATTCACCCCTCCACTTT.